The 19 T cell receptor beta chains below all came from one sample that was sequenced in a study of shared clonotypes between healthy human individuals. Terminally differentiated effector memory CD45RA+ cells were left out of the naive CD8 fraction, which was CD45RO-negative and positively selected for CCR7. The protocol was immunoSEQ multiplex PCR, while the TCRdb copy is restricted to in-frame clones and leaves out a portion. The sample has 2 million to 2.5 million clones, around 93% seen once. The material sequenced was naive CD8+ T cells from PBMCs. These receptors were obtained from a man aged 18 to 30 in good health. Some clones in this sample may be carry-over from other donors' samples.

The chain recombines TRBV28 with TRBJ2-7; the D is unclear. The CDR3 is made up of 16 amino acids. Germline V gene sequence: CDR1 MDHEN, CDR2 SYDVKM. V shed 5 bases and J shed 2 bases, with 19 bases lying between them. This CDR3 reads CASSPPILVMAYEQYF. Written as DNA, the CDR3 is TGTGCCAGCAGTCCCCCGATTTTGGTCATGGCCTACGAGCAGTACTTC.

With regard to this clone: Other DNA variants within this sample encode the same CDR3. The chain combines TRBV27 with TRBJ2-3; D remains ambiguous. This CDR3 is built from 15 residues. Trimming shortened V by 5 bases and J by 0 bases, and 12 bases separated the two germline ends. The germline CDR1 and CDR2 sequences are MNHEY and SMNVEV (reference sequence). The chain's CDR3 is CASSPLGGSTDTQYF. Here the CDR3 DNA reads TGTGCCAGCAGTCCCCTTGGCGGAAGCACAGATACGCAGTATTTT.

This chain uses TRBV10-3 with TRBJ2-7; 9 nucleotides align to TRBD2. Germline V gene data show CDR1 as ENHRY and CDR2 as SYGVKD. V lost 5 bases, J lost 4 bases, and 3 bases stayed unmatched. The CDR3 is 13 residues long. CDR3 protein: CAISPSGGYEQYF. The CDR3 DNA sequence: TGTGCCATCAGTCCCAGCGGGGGGTACGAGCAGTACTTC.

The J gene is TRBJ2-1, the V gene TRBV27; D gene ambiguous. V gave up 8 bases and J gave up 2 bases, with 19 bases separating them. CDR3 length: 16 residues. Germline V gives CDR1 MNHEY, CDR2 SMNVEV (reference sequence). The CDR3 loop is CASGVSLGIAYNEQFF. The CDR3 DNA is TGTGCCAGCGGGGTCTCGTTGGGTATCGCCTACAATGAGCAGTTCTTC.

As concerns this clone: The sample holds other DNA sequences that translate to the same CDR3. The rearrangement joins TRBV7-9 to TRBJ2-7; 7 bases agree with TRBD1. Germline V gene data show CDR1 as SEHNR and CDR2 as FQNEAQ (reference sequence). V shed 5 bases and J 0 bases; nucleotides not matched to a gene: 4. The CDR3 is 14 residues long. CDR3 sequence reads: CASSRTGPSYEQYF. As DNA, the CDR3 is TGTGCCAGCAGCCGGACAGGCCCCTCCTACGAGCAGTACTTC.

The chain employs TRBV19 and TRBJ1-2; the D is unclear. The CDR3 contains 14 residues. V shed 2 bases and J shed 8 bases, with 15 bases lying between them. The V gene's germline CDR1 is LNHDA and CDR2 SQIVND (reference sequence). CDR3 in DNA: TGTGCCAGTAGTATACCAGAGGGATCGGGAGGCTACACCTTC. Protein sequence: CASSIPEGSGGYTF. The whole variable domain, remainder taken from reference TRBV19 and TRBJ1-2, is DGGITQSPKYLFRKEGQNVTLSCEQNLNHDAMYWYRQDPGQGLRLIYYSQIVNDFQKGDIAEGYSVSREKKESFPLTVTSAQKNPTAFYLCASSIPEGSGGYTFGSGTRLTVV.

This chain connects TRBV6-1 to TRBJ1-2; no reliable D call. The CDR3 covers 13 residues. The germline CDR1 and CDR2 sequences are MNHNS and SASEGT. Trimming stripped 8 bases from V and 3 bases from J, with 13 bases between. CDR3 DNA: TGTGCCAGCCTCGGGCAGCTTTACTATGGCTACACCTTC. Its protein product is CASLGQLYYGYTF.

CDR3 sequence reads: CASSPAAGTNTGELFF. The CDR3 DNA reads TGCGCCAGCAGCCCGGCGGCGGGTACGAACACCGGGGAGCTGTTTTTT. The chain joins TRBV5-1 to TRBJ2-2; tentative D call: TRBD2 (5 bases). The V end was cut by 4 bases, the J end by 0 bases, with 13 bases between. The CDR3 length is 16 residues. Germline CDR1 and CDR2: SGHRS and YFSETQ.

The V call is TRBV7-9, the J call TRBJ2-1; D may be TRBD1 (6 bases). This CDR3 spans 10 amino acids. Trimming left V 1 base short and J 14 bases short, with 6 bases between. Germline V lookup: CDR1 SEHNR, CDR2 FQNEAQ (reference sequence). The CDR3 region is CASSLEGEFF. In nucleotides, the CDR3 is TGTGCCAGCAGCTTAGAGGGGGAGTTCTTC.

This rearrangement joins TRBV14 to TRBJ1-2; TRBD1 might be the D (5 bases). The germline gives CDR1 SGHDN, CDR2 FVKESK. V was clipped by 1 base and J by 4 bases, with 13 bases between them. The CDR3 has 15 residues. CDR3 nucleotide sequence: TGTGCCAGCAGCCAAGGTTGGGGGGAAGGCTATGGCTACACCTTC. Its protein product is CASSQGWGEGYGYTF.

CDR3 loop: CASSLDGGRGQPQHF. The CDR3 bases are TGTGCCAGCAGCTTAGACGGGGGGAGGGGTCAGCCCCAGCATTTT. The V gene is TRBV7-8, the J gene TRBJ1-5, with D perhaps matching TRBD1 (5 bases). Germline V gives CDR1 SGHVS, CDR2 FQNEAQ. Trimming pared 1 base from V and 6 bases from J, leaving 13 bases between. The CDR3 extends over 15 amino acids.

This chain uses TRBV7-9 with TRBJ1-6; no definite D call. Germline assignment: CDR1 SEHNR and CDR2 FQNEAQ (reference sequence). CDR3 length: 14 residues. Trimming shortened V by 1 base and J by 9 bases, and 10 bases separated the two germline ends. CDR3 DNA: TGTGCCAGCAGCTTAGGGTCCAGTGGTTCACCCCTCCACTTT. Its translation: CASSLGSSGSPLHF.

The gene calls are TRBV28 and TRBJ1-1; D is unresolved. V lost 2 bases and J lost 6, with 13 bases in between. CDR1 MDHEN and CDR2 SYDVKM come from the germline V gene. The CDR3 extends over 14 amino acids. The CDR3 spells CASSLDPGGSEAFF. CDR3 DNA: TGTGCCAGCAGTTTAGACCCGGGAGGGTCTGAAGCTTTCTTT.

CDR3 nucleotides: TGTGCCAGCAGCGCGACACGGACAGGGGGATCGCAGCAGTTCTTC. Protein sequence: CASSATRTGGSQQFF. The J gene is TRBJ2-1, the V gene TRBV13, with 10 bases lining up with TRBD1. This CDR3 is 15 amino acids long. V lost 5 bases and J lost 11; bases outside the gene matches: 12. CDR1 and CDR2 from the germline V gene are PRHDT and FYEKMQ (reference sequence).

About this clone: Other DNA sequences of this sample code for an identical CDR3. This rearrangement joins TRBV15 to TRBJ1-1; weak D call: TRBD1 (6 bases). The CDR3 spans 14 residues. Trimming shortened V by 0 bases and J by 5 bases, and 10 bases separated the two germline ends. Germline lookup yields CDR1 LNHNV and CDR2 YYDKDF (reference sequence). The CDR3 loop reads CATSRDQGGTEAFF. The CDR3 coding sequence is TGTGCCACCAGCAGAGATCAAGGGGGGACTGAAGCTTTCTTT. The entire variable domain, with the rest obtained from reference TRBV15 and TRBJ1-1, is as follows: DAMVIQNPRYQVTQFGKPVTLSCSQTLNHNVMYWYQQKSSQAPKLLFHYYDKDFNNEADTPDNFQSRRPNTSFCFLDIRSPGLGDTAMYLCATSRDQGGTEAFFGQGTRLTVV.

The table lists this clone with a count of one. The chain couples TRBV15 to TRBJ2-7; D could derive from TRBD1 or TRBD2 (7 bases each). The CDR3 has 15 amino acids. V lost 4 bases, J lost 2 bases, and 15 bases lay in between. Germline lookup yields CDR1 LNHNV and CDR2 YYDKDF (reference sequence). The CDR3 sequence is CATSNGGTAAYEQYF. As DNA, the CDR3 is TGTGCCACCAGCAACGGGGGGACAGCTGCCTACGAGCAGTACTTC.

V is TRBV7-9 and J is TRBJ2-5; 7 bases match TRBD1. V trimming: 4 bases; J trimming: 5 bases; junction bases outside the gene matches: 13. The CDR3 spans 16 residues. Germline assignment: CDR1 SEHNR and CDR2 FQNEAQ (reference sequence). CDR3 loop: CASSYPKGRGIETQYF. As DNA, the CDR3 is TGTGCCAGCAGCTACCCGAAGGGCAGGGGGATCGAGACCCAGTACTTC.

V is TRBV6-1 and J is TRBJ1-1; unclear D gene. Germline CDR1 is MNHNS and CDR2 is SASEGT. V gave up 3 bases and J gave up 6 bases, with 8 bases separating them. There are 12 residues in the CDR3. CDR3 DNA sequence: TGTGCCAGCAGTGATGATGTGTCTGAAGCTTTCTTT. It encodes CASSDDVSEAFF.

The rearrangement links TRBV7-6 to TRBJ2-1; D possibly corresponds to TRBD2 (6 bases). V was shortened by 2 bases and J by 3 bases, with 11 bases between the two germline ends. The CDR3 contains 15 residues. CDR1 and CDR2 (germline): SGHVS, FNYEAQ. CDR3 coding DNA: TGTGCCAGCAGCTTATTGTCCGGGGGCTACAATGAGCAGTTCTTC. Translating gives CASSLLSGGYNEQFF.